A single sample gave rise to the 17 T cell receptor beta chains below, sequenced in a study of shared clonotypes between healthy human individuals. Assay used: immunoSEQ multiplex PCR; TCRdb lists only in-frame clones, some missing. The table lists about 470,000 clones, roughly 77% of them singletons, with under 15% in the top ten. The source material was PBMCs. All receptors come from a woman aged 40 to 55 in good health. Some clones in this sample may be carry-over from other donors' samples.

In this sample, this clone is medium-sized. J is TRBJ2-1 and V is TRBV19; D possibly corresponds to TRBD1 (5 bases). V lost 7 bases, J lost 4 bases, and 11 bases lay in between. The CDR3 has 13 residues. The germline CDR1 and CDR2 sequences are LNHDA and SQIVND (reference sequence). Written as DNA, the CDR3 is TGTGCCAGTACCGAGACAGCTTACAATGAGCAGTTCTTC. This encodes CASTETAYNEQFF.

The chain employs TRBV5-1 and TRBJ1-4, with 7 positions matching TRBD1. Germline trimming cut 1 base from V and 3 bases from J; bases unmatched to any gene: 12. The CDR3 is 18 amino acids. The germline CDR1 and CDR2 sequences are SGHRS and YFSETQ. The CDR3 reads CASSLYTTGIVANEKLFF. The DNA for the CDR3 is TGCGCCAGCAGCTTGTATACGACAGGGATTGTGGCTAATGAAAAACTGTTTTTT.

The chain joins TRBV29-1 to TRBJ1-1; no firm D call. V shed 2 bases and J shed 7 bases, with 14 bases lying between them. Germline values: CDR1 SQVTM, CDR2 ANQGSEA. The CDR3 loop spans 13 amino acids. The CDR3 sequence is CSVENGEIDEAFF. The CDR3 DNA follows: TGCAGCGTTGAAAACGGGGAGATCGATGAAGCTTTCTTT.

The rearrangement joins TRBV29-1 to TRBJ1-2, with 9 bases identical to TRBD1. The germline V gene has CDR1 SQVTM and CDR2 ANQGSEA. Trimming removed 4 bases from V and 4 bases from J; junction bases left unmatched: 4. CDR3 length equals 13 residues. The DNA of the CDR3 is TGCAGCGTTGGACAGGGGGGTACCTATGGCTACACCTTC. This translates into CSVGQGGTYGYTF.

About this clone itself: The same CDR3 arises from other DNA sequences in this sample as well. V gene TRBV18 combines with J gene TRBJ2-7; D ambiguous. Trimming took 0 bases from V and 0 from J, leaving 6 bases between them. In germline, CDR1 is KGHSH, CDR2 LQKENI. The CDR3 totals 14 residues. The CDR3 loop is CASSPPEGSYEQYF. CDR3 nucleotide sequence: TGTGCCAGCTCACCACCTGAAGGCTCCTACGAGCAGTACTTC.

J is TRBJ2-7 and V is TRBV7-2, with D unresolved. Trimming cost V 5 bases and J 3 bases, with 11 bases left between them. CDR1 and CDR2 from the germline V gene are SGHTA and FQGNSA. The CDR3 length is 13 residues. CDR3 in amino acids: CASSLSPNYEQYF. The CDR3 nucleotides are TGTGCCAGCAGCCTATCTCCGAACTACGAGCAGTACTTC.

This clone was detected once. The J gene is TRBJ2-3, the V gene TRBV7-2, with D unclear. The V and J ends lost 2 bases and 0 bases respectively, with 9 bases between them. CDR3 length: 15 amino acids. Germline loops: CDR1 SGHTA, CDR2 FQGNSA. CDR3 loop: CASSLIAASTDTQYF. CDR3 in DNA: TGTGCCAGCAGCTTAATCGCGGCTAGCACAGATACGCAGTATTTT.

This chain uses TRBV19 with TRBJ2-7; TRBD1 matches at 8 bases. The V segment lost 4 bases and the J segment 4 bases; nucleotides outside the gene matches: 9. Per germline, CDR1 LNHDA and CDR2 SQIVND (reference sequence). This CDR3 comprises 15 residues. CDR3: CASSRDRTGLYEQYF. CDR3 DNA: TGTGCCAGTAGTAGGGACCGGACAGGGCTATACGAGCAGTACTTC. Complete variable domain (other parts from reference TRBV19 and TRBJ2-7): DGGITQSPKYLFRKEGQNVTLSCEQNLNHDAMYWYRQDPGQGLRLIYYSQIVNDFQKGDIAEGYSVSREKKESFPLTVTSAQKNPTAFYLCASSRDRTGLYEQYFGPGTRLTVT.

This sequence joins TRBV9 and TRBJ2-5; possible D gene TRBD2, 6 bases. The end of the DNA fits TRBJ2-7 better, so the J call may be wrong. Per the germline V gene, CDR1 is SGDLS and CDR2 is YYNGEE. The CDR3 is 15 residues long. Here the CDR3 DNA reads TGTGCCAGCAGCGTGGGACTCCTCAGCTCCTACGAGCAGTACTTC. This sequence encodes CASSVGLLSSYEQYF.

The V and J genes are TRBV2 and TRBJ2-3, with 7 positions matching TRBD1. CDR1 SNHLY and CDR2 FYNNEI come from the germline V gene. The V segment lost 2 bases and the J segment 4 bases; nucleotides outside the gene matches: 3. This CDR3 has 14 amino acids. This chain's CDR3 is CASSEIQGADTQYF. Written as DNA, the CDR3 is TGTGCCAGCAGTGAAATTCAGGGGGCAGATACGCAGTATTTT.

The gene calls are TRBV30 and TRBJ2-7; D is ambiguous. This CDR3 region has 12 residues. Trimming removed 0 bases at V and 5 bases at J, with 8 bases between. Germline CDR1 reads GTSNPN; CDR2 reads SVGIG (reference sequence). The DNA of the CDR3 is TGTGCCTGGAGTGTAAACCGCCACGAGCAGTACTTC. As protein: CAWSVNRHEQYF.

The CDR3 bases are TGTGCCAGCAGCGGGGGTACAGGGGGTAGCGACGAGCAGTACTTC. Translation gives CASSGGTGGSDEQYF. The chain combines TRBV5-6 with TRBJ2-7; 8 bases map to TRBD1. The V gene end was trimmed by 4 bases and the J gene end by 5 bases; junction bases not matched to a gene: 11. This CDR3 is 15 amino acids long. The germline V gene has CDR1 SGHDT and CDR2 YYEEEE.

This clone was counted once. No conserved phenylalanine or tryptophan is present at the end of the CDR3, so a read error is the likely explanation. The CDR3 protein is CASSEFDGGQNTEAFS. CDR3 coding DNA: TGTGCCAGCAGTGAATTTGATGGGGGACAGAACACTGAAGCTTTCTCT. The chain has TRBV25-1 and TRBJ1-1; the D gene is possibly TRBD1 (6 bases). With 1 base removed from V and 1 base from J, the gap between germline ends came to 13 bases. The CDR3 length is 16 residues. Germline V gene data show CDR1 as MGHDK and CDR2 as SYGVNS.

The chain joins TRBV11-2 to TRBJ2-1; 7 nucleotides agree with TRBD2. CDR1 SGHAT and CDR2 FQNNGV come from the germline V gene. The junction had 4 bases not matched to a gene; V was cut back by 3 bases and J by 5 bases. CDR3 length equals 14 residues. CDR3 in amino acids: CASSFGLADNEQFF. The CDR3 bases are TGTGCCAGCAGCTTTGGGCTAGCGGACAATGAGCAGTTCTTC.

This clone was counted a single time. The gene calls are TRBV7-3 and TRBJ1-1; D not certain. V was cut by 4 bases and J by 7 bases, with 7 bases left in between. The CDR3 consists of 11 residues. Germline CDR1 is SGHTA and CDR2 is FQGTGA. Here the CDR3 DNA reads TGTGCCAGCAGCTCCGAGGTTGAAGCTTTCTTT. Encoded protein: CASSSEVEAFF.

The rearrangement uses TRBV28 and TRBJ1-2, with a weak D call TRBD1 (5 bases). The CDR3 has 13 amino acids. V lost 3 bases and J lost 4, with 9 bases in between. Germline V gene sequence: CDR1 MDHEN, CDR2 SYDVKM. As DNA, the CDR3 is TGTGCCAGCAGTTTGGGACGTCGCTATGGCTACACCTTC. Protein: CASSLGRRYGYTF.

The V call is TRBV12-5, the J call TRBJ1-4, with a possible D match to TRBD1 (5 bases). The germline V gene has CDR1 LGHNT and CDR2 FRNRAP. Trimming took off 1 base at V and 5 bases at J, with 11 bases between the two ends. This CDR3 contains 15 residues. Written as DNA, the CDR3 is TGTGCTAGTGGTTTGGATGACAGCGTAAATGAAAAACTGTTTTTT. This translates into CASGLDDSVNEKLFF.